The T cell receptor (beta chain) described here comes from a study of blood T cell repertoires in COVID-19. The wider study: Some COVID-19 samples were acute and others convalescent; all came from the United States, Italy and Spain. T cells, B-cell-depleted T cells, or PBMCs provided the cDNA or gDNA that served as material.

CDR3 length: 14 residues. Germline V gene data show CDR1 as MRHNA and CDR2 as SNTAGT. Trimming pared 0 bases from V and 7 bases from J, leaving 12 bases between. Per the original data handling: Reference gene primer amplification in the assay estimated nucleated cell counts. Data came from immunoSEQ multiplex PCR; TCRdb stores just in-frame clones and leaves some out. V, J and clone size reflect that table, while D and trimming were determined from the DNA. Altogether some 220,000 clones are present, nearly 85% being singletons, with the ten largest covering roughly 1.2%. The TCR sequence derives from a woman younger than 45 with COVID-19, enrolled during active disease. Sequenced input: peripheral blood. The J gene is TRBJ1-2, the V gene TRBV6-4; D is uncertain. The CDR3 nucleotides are TGTGCCAGCAGTGACTCCTTTGGGCTTTCTGGCTACACCTTC. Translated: CASSDSFGLSGYTF.